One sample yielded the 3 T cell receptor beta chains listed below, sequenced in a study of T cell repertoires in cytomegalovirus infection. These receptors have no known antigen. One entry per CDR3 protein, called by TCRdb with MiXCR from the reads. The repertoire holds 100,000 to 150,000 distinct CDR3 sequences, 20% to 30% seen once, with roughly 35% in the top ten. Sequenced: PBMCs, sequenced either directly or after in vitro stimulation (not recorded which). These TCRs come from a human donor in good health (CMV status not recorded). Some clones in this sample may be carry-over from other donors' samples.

CDR3 sequence (DNA): TGTGCTAGTGGTCTAGGTCGCCGGGGGAATGGCTACACCTTC. It encodes CASGLGRRGNGYTF. The gene calls are TRBV12-5 and TRBJ1-2; a possible D gene is TRBD1 (5 bases). Germline V gene sequence: CDR1 LGHNT, CDR2 FRNRAP. The CDR3 covers 14 residues. Trimming cost V 5 bases and J 6 bases, with 16 bases left between them.

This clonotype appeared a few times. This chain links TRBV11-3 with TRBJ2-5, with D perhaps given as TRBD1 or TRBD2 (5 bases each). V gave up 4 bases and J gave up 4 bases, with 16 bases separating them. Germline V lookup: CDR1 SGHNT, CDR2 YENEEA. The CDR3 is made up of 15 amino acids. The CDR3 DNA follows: TGTGCCAGCAGCTCGAATCCAGGGAGCGGAGAGACCCAGTACTTC. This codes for CASSSNPGSGETQYF. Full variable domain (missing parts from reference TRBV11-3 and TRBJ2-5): EAGVVQSPRYKIIEKKQPVAFWCNPISGHNTLYWYLQNLGQGPELLIRYENEEAVDDSQLPKDRFSAERLKGVDSTLKIQPAELGDSAVYLCASSSNPGSGETQYFGPGTRLLVL.

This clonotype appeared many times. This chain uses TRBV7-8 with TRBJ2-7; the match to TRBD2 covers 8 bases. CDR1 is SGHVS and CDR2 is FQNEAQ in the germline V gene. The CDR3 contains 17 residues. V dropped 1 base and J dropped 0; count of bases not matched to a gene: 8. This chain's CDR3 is CASSLGVAGPISYEQYV. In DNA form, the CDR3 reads TGTGCCAGCAGCTTAGGGGTAGCGGGGCCGATCTCCTACGAGCAGTACGTC.